The TCR beta chain described here comes from a study of blood T cells in healthy people across ages. Study conclusions and caveats: In older individuals, TCR beta diversity per million T cells was lower, falling roughly linearly with age. Considered underestimates were the diversity estimates obtained from one million T cells.

The extraction recovered at least 6 micrograms of total RNA per sample. This clonotype showed up just a few times. Its specificity is not known. Next came a second PCR, run for about 7 to 12 cycles, which used a sample-barcoded 5' primer along with a J-beta primer mix. MiXCR, run by TCRdb on the 5' RACE reads, gives a single entry per CDR3 protein. This sample has 600,000 to 1,000,000 distinct CDR3 sequences, with roughly 50% found just once. Per the germline V gene, CDR1 is DFQATT and CDR2 is SNEGSKA (reference sequence). Trimming stripped 4 bases from V and 0 bases from J, with 13 bases between. The CDR3 runs to 15 residues.

The specimen sequenced was blood. The chain uses TRBV20-1 and TRBJ2-1; no clear D. This receptor was identified in a man in his thirties or forties in good health. The CDR3 nucleotides read TGCAGTGCTAATGGGGAAGCTGGCTCCTACAATGAGCAGTTCTTC. Residues: CSANGEAGSYNEQFF.